This TCR beta chain was documented in a study of CD8 T cells in Susac syndrome. The CDR3 totals 14 residues. The ends were cut back, 1 base at V and 5 bases at J, with 11 bases in the middle. In germline, CDR1 is SGHTA, CDR2 FQGNSA. It was with random hexamers that 0.5 to 1 ug RNA was reverse transcribed. TCRdb re-derived calls from the immunoSEQ multiplex PCR reads in MiXCR, one entry per CDR3 protein. The data contain under 200,000 distinct CDR3 sequences, over 75% of them singletons. This chain links TRBV7-2 with TRBJ1-2; a possible D gene is TRBD1 (6 bases). The receptor comes from a human donor with Susac syndrome. The sequenced material came from CD4+ T cells from PBMCs. CDR3: CASSLVAGEYGYTF. The CDR3 coding sequence is TGTGCCAGCAGCTTAGTTGCAGGGGAGTATGGCTACACCTTC. Drawing the rest from reference TRBV7-2 and TRBJ1-2, the complete variable domain is GAGVSQSPSNKVTEKGKDVELRCDPISGHTALYWYRQSLGQGLEFLIYFQGNSAPDKSGLPSDRFSAERTGGSVSTLTIQRTQQEDSAVYLCASSLVAGEYGYTFGSGTRLTVV.